The 18 T cell receptor beta chains below all came from one sample that was sequenced in a study of cytomegalovirus exposure and HLA in healthy donors. Assay: immunoSEQ multiplex PCR; the TCRdb copy retains only in-frame clones and omits some. The table includes roughly 120,000 clones, roughly 90% detected once. Material: PBMCs. All receptors come from a woman aged 18-29 years in good health and CMV-seronegative.

The chain employs TRBV5-4 and TRBJ2-3; possible D gene TRBD1, 5 bases. Trimming left V 2 bases short and J 4 bases short, with 14 bases between. This CDR3 is built from 15 residues. CDR1 is SGHNT, CDR2 YYREEE, per germline (reference sequence). The CDR3 here is CASSLDSYSSDTQYF. CDR3 DNA: TGTGCCAGCAGCTTAGACAGCTACTCCTCAGATACGCAGTATTTT. The whole variable domain, remainder taken from reference TRBV5-4 and TRBJ2-3, is ETGVTQSPTHLIKTRGQQVTLRCSSQSGHNTVSWYQQALGQGPQFIFQYYREEENGRGNFPPRFSGLQFPNYSSELNVNALELDDSALYLCASSLDSYSSDTQYFGPGTRLTVL.

This chain joins TRBV7-8 and TRBJ2-7; D not resolved. Germline V CDR1 and CDR2: SGHVS, FQNEAQ. The V and J ends lost 1 base and 6 bases respectively, with 7 bases between them. There are 12 residues in the CDR3. The DNA of the CDR3 is TGTGCCAGCAGCTTAGGGCTCAGCGAGCAGTACTTC. Amino acid sequence: CASSLGLSEQYF. Filled out from reference TRBV7-8 and TRBJ2-7, the complete variable domain reads GAGVSQSPRYKVAKRGQDVALRCDPISGHVSLFWYQQALGQGPEFLTYFQNEAQLDKSGLPSDRFFAERPEGSVSTLKIQRTQQEDSAVYLCASSLGLSEQYFGPGTRLTVT.

The CDR3 sequence is CASLRGASSYEQYF. In DNA form, the CDR3 reads TGTGCCAGCCTGCGGGGGGCGAGCTCCTACGAGCAGTACTTC. The rearrangement joins TRBV2 to TRBJ2-7; TRBD2 aligns across 8 bases. Germline V gene data show CDR1 as SNHLY and CDR2 as FYNNEI. Trimming at V came to 8 bases and at J to 0 bases, leaving 6 bases not matched to a gene. The CDR3 totals 14 residues.

The chain links TRBV7-6 to TRBJ1-4, with D unresolved. Germline V gene data show CDR1 as SGHVS and CDR2 as FNYEAQ. The V end lost 5 bases, the J end lost 2 bases, and 12 bases lay between the germline ends. The CDR3 is 15 residues long. The CDR3 DNA is TGTGCCAGCAGCAGGGAGGGAAGTACTAATGAAAAACTGTTTTTT. Its translation is CASSREGSTNEKLFF.

The CDR3 sequence: CSVDIWGWGTGNTEAFF. In nucleotides, the CDR3 is TGCAGCGTTGATATTTGGGGTTGGGGAACAGGGAACACTGAAGCTTTCTTT. The chain joins TRBV29-1 to TRBJ1-1; weak D call: TRBD1 (5 bases). There are 17 residues in the CDR3. V was cut by 3 bases and J by 1 base, with 21 bases left in between. CDR1 and CDR2 (germline): SQVTM, ANQGSEA.

The rearrangement links TRBV5-4 to TRBJ1-6; D might be TRBD1 (5 bases). V lost 1 base to trimming and J lost 8 bases, with 16 bases between them. The CDR3 loop spans 16 amino acids. Germline values: CDR1 SGHNT, CDR2 YYREEE (reference sequence). CDR3 region: CASSLYRQGGHSPLHF. In DNA, the CDR3 is TGTGCCAGCAGCTTGTACCGGCAGGGAGGTCATTCACCCCTCCACTTT.

The rearrangement uses TRBV5-8 and TRBJ1-5, with D uncertain. The CDR3 sequence is 15 residues long. Germline V lookup: CDR1 SGHTS, CDR2 YDEGEE. The ends were cut back, 4 bases at V and 1 base at J, with 12 bases in the middle. The CDR3 region has the DNA TGTGCCAGCAGCCCAACCAGTTTCAGCAATCAGCCCCAGCATTTT. Translated, it gives CASSPTSFSNQPQHF.

The chain has TRBV5-4 and TRBJ1-1; D call uncertain. CDR1 and CDR2 (germline): SGHNT, YYREEE (reference sequence). This CDR3 is 13 amino acids long. Trimming removed 6 bases from V and 1 base from J, with 10 bases in between. DNA for the CDR3: TGTGCCAGCACCTCGGGGAGGAACACTGAAGCTTTCTTT. Residues: CASTSGRNTEAFF.

The chain employs TRBV7-2 and TRBJ2-7; weak D call: TRBD1 (5 bases). This CDR3 has 15 residues. The germline CDR1 and CDR2 sequences are SGHTA and FQGNSA. The V and J ends lost 4 bases and 7 bases respectively, with 20 bases between them. The CDR3 sequence: CASSSSIRATREQYF. CDR3 nucleotide sequence: TGTGCCAGCAGCTCTTCCATCAGGGCCACGAGGGAGCAGTACTTC.

The genes are TRBV6-5 and TRBJ2-2; no firm D call. Trimming stripped 7 bases from V and 5 bases from J, with 11 bases between. Looked up from germline, CDR1 is MNHEY and CDR2 is SVGAGI. CDR3 length equals 13 residues. The CDR3 DNA reads TGTGCCAGCATCCACCCTGAGACCGGGGAGCTGTTTTTT. Its protein product is CASIHPETGELFF.

The chain joins TRBV28 to TRBJ2-1, with 9 nucleotides matching TRBD2. Germline CDR1 and CDR2: MDHEN and SYDVKM. The junction had 5 bases not matched to a gene; V was cut back by 2 bases and J by 6 bases. CDR3 length equals 15 residues. The chain's CDR3 is CASSLVAGAPNEQFF. CDR3 bases: TGTGCCAGCAGTTTAGTAGCGGGGGCCCCCAATGAGCAGTTCTTC.

The V and J genes are TRBV11-2 and TRBJ1-5, with 9 bases fitting TRBD1. The CDR3 has 14 amino acids. Germline-derived CDR1 and CDR2 are SGHAT and FQNNGV. With V trimmed by 5 bases and J by 4 bases, 3 bases remained unmatched. The CDR3 coding sequence is TGTGCCAGCAGCCCGGGGACAGGGAATCAGCCCCAGCATTTT. Translation gives CASSPGTGNQPQHF.

The V and J genes are TRBV28 and TRBJ2-7; D perhaps matches TRBD2 (5 bases). V lost 10 bases and J lost 2, with 15 bases in between. Germline CDR1 and CDR2: MDHEN and SYDVKM. CDR3 size: 13 residues. CDR3 in amino acids: CATLDSYAYEQYF. As DNA, the CDR3 is TGTGCCACCTTGGACTCATACGCCTACGAGCAGTACTTC. Variable domain in full (rest from reference TRBV28 and TRBJ2-7): DVKVTQSSRYLVKRTGEKVFLECVQDMDHENMFWYRQDPGLGLRLIYFSYDVKMKEKGDIPEGYSVSREKKERFSLILESASTNQTSMYLCATLDSYAYEQYFGPGTRLTVT.

J is TRBJ1-2 and V is TRBV20-1, with TRBD1 identical over 7 bases. Germline V lookup: CDR1 DFQATT, CDR2 SNEGSKA (reference sequence). The CDR3 extends over 11 amino acids. The CDR3 reads CRVNRGHGYTF. The CDR3 nucleotides are TGCAGGGTGAACAGGGGCCATGGCTACACCTTC.

This clone showed up just once. The V call is TRBV5-1, the J call TRBJ1-5; 10 positions agree with TRBD1. J gave up 5 bases and V 4 bases, and 3 bases lay outside the gene matches. Germline CDR1 and CDR2: SGHRS and YFSETQ. The length of the CDR3 is 14 residues. Here the CDR3 reads CASSPGTGDQPQHF. The CDR3 nucleotides are TGCGCCAGCAGCCCCGGGACAGGGGATCAGCCCCAGCATTTT.

The rearrangement links TRBV10-3 to TRBJ1-1; 7 bases are shared with TRBD1. This CDR3 spans 14 amino acids. Germline values: CDR1 ENHRY, CDR2 SYGVKD. V lost 7 bases and J lost 0; bases outside the gene matches: 5. The CDR3 spells CAITRDSMNTEAFF. The CDR3 nucleotides read TGTGCCATCACCAGGGACAGCATGAACACTGAAGCTTTCTTT.

The chain employs TRBV29-1 and TRBJ1-1; no clear D. Trimming cost V 4 bases and J 5 bases, with 5 bases left between them. The CDR3 spans 10 residues. Germline loops: CDR1 SQVTM, CDR2 ANQGSEA. The chain's CDR3 is CSVVLTEAFF. DNA for the CDR3: TGCAGCGTTGTTCTGACTGAAGCTTTCTTT.

The V call is TRBV5-1, the J call TRBJ2-2; the match to TRBD1 covers 10 bases. Germline V gives CDR1 SGHRS, CDR2 YFSETQ. With 2 bases clipped from V and 0 bases from J, the junction kept 1 base outside the gene matches. The length of the CDR3 is 16 residues. Written as DNA, the CDR3 is TGCGCCAGCAGCTTAGACAGGGGGCCGAACACCGGGGAGCTGTTTTTT. Translating it yields CASSLDRGPNTGELFF. The whole variable domain, filled in from reference TRBV5-1 and TRBJ2-2, reads KAGVTQTPRYLIKTRGQQVTLSCSPISGHRSVSWYQQTPGQGLQFLFEYFSETQRNKGNFPGRFSGRQFSNSRSEMNVSTLELGDSALYLCASSLDRGPNTGELFFGEGSRLTVL.